This paragraph reports one T cell receptor beta chain. No antigen is known for it. The data stem from a study of shared clonotypes between healthy human individuals. The CDR3 is made up of 15 amino acids. Germline lookup yields CDR1 LNHDA and CDR2 SQIVND (reference sequence). V lost 4 bases to trimming and J lost 4 bases; unmatched junction nucleotides: 8. Whole-study findings and limits: Rarefaction analysis demonstrated incomplete sorted-subset sequencing notwithstanding large depth. Some clonotypes were shared by all four sorted-subset donors, while others were not shared. The non-shared ones had lower generation probabilities than the shared ones.

In the original workflow: Filtering differed, since immunoSEQ gave only junction sequences and no quality scores. Clones were read by immunoSEQ multiplex PCR, and TCRdb kept only the in-frame ones, dropping some. That table is the source of V, J and clone size, and D and trimming were worked out from the DNA. The sample records some 1.4 million clones, approximately 97% being singletons. The receptor comes from a man aged 30 to 45 in good health. What was sequenced was naive CD4+ T cells sorted from blood. Sample subset: CD45RA+ positively selected. This chain uses TRBV19 with TRBJ2-3, with TRBD2 matching 7 bases. The CDR3 DNA reads TGTGCCAGTAGTAGGGGGAGGGTCGGATCAGATACGCAGTATTTT. Its protein is CASSRGRVGSDTQYF.